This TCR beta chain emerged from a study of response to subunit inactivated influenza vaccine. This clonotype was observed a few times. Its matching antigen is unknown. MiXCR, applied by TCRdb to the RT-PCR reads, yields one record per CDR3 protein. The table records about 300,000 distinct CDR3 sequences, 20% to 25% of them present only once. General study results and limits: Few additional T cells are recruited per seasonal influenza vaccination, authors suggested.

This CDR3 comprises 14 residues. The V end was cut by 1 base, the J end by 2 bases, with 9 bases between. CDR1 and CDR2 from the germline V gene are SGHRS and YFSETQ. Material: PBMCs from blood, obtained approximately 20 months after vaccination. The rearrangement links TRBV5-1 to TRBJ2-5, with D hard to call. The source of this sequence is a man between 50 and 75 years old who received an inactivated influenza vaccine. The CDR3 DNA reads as TGCGCCAGCAGCTTGTCATGGCTACAAGAGACCCAGTACTTC. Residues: CASSLSWLQETQYF.